The 19 T cell receptor beta chains given below trace back to one sample, sequenced in a study of cytomegalovirus exposure and HLA in healthy donors (dated by TCRdb to about 2017). The receptor library was made with the immunoSEQ multiplex PCR assay. A mixture of 60 forward primers for TCR Vbeta segments and 13 reverse primers for TCR Jbeta segments was used in the multiplex PCR. Not all clones reach the TCRdb copy of this immuneACCESS table, which keeps in-frame sequences only. Checked studies attribute under half of the gap to unresolved V genes and leave the rest unexplained. Here the sample has 100,000 or so clones; 65% to 90% occur a single time. Of the sample, 3.4% falls within the top ten clones. The sample was PBMCs. The receptors here all came from a man aged 25-45 years in good health and CMV-seropositive.

The chain couples TRBV7-9 to TRBJ2-1, with TRBD1 matching 7 bases. V dropped 4 bases and J dropped 8; count of bases not matched to a gene: 8. This CDR3 region has 14 residues. Germline V gives CDR1 SEHNR, CDR2 FQNEAQ (reference sequence). CDR3 sequence: CASSWDSEGDEQFF. The CDR3 DNA sequence: TGTGCCAGCAGCTGGGACAGCGAGGGGGATGAGCAGTTCTTC.

The CDR3: CASSQTDGDYEQYF. The CDR3 nucleotides are TGTGCCAGCAGCCAAACCGACGGAGACTACGAGCAGTACTTC. This rearrangement joins TRBV7-6 to TRBJ2-5, with unresolved D. TRBJ2-7 matches the DNA end more closely, so the J call is doubtful. The CDR3 loop spans 14 amino acids. Germline V lookup: CDR1 SGHVS, CDR2 FNYEAQ.

This clone was recorded only once. The gene calls are TRBV11-2 and TRBJ2-7, with 8 bases that match TRBD2. The CDR3 sequence is 15 residues long. The germline V gene encodes CDR1 SGHAT and CDR2 FQNNGV. With 5 bases clipped from V and 3 bases from J, the junction kept 9 bases outside the gene matches. In DNA, the CDR3 is TGTGCCAGCAGCCCTAGCGGGTCCATCTACTACGAGCAGTACTTC. Residues: CASSPSGSIYYEQYF.

The chain employs TRBV28 and TRBJ2-7; D perhaps matches TRBD2 (5 bases). CDR3 length: 13 amino acids. The germline gives CDR1 MDHEN, CDR2 SYDVKM. Trimming shortened V by 3 bases and J by 2 bases, and 8 bases separated the two germline ends. CDR3 region: CASSFRSAYEQYF. The CDR3 DNA follows: TGTGCCAGCAGTTTTCGTAGCGCCTACGAGCAGTACTTC.

This clone has just a few counts. The chain combines TRBV4-3 with TRBJ2-3, with D tentatively TRBD2 (6 bases). The CDR3 is made up of 15 amino acids. V lost 3 bases and J 0 bases, leaving 10 bases between the germline ends. From germline, CDR1 is LGHNA and CDR2 YSLEER. CDR3 residues: CASSQLAASTDTQYF. The CDR3 DNA sequence: TGCGCCAGCAGCCAGTTAGCGGCTAGCACAGATACGCAGTATTTT.

The chain uses TRBV29-1 and TRBJ2-5, with 10 nucleotides matching TRBD1. This CDR3 is built from 16 residues. The germline gives CDR1 SQVTM, CDR2 ANQGSEA. The V and J ends lost 4 bases and 4 bases, in that order; junction bases with no gene match: 12. The CDR3 bases are TGCAGCGTTGGGAGGACAGGGGGGAGAAAGGGAGAGACCCAGTACTTC. Protein product: CSVGRTGGRKGETQYF.

The V and J genes are TRBV27 and TRBJ2-2, with D unclear. V gave up 9 bases and J gave up 0 bases, with 8 bases separating them. The germline V gene encodes CDR1 MNHEY and CDR2 SMNVEV (reference sequence). CDR3 length: 13 amino acids. The CDR3 is CASKLPNTGELFF. The DNA of the CDR3 is TGTGCCAGTAAACTTCCGAACACCGGGGAGCTGTTTTTT.

The chain joins TRBV14 to TRBJ2-7, with 7 bases fitting TRBD1. The ends lost 4 bases at V and 0 bases at J; junction bases unmatched: 9. There are 16 residues in the CDR3. The germline CDR1 and CDR2 sequences are SGHDN and FVKESK. The CDR3 loop is CASSLTGTDYSYEQYF. DNA for the CDR3: TGTGCCAGCAGCCTCACCGGGACAGACTACTCCTACGAGCAGTACTTC.

The rearrangement joins TRBV11-2 to TRBJ2-1; TRBD2 agrees at 7 bases. J lost 0 bases, V lost 0 bases, and 2 bases had no gene match. Germline CDR1 reads SGHAT; CDR2 reads FQNNGV. This CDR3 has 16 residues. CDR3 DNA sequence: TGTGCCAGCAGCTTAGATGGCGGGAGCTCCTACAATGAGCAGTTCTTC. It encodes CASSLDGGSSYNEQFF.

The rearrangement links TRBV7-9 to TRBJ2-1; D uncertain. The V gene's germline CDR1 is SEHNR and CDR2 FQNEAQ (reference sequence). V was pared by 5 bases and J by 0 bases, with 5 bases between. This CDR3 is built from 13 residues. The CDR3 reads CASSPSSYNEQFF. In DNA, the CDR3 is TGTGCCAGCAGCCCGAGCTCCTACAATGAGCAGTTCTTC. Full variable domain (outside the CDR3, taken from reference TRBV7-9 and TRBJ2-1): DTGVSQNPRHKITKRGQNVTFRCDPISEHNRLYWYRQTLGQGPEFLTYFQNEAQLEKSRLLSDRFSAERPKGSFSTLEIQRTEQGDSAMYLCASSPSSYNEQFFGPGTRLTVL.

This clone was picked up a small number of times. The chain employs TRBV5-1 and TRBJ1-1, with TRBD1 as a possible D gene (5 bases). V dropped 0 bases and J dropped 4 bases, with 10 bases sitting between them. The CDR3 is 14 residues long. CDR1 and CDR2 from the germline V gene are SGHRS and YFSETQ. The CDR3 sequence is CASSLVGDPTEAFF. CDR3 DNA: TGCGCCAGCAGCTTGGTAGGGGATCCCACTGAAGCTTTCTTT.

In the case of this clone: Within the sample, other DNA sequences also encode this same CDR3. The chain has TRBV11-2 and TRBJ1-1; 7 positions agree with TRBD1. The junction had 1 base not matched to a gene; V was cut back by 3 bases and J by 0 bases. The CDR3 has 14 amino acids. The V gene's germline CDR1 is SGHAT and CDR2 FQNNGV. CDR3 DNA sequence: TGTGCCAGCAGCTTGACAGGGATGAACACTGAAGCTTTCTTT. This gives the protein CASSLTGMNTEAFF.

This clone was recorded once. The rearrangement uses TRBV7-2 and TRBJ2-7; D might be TRBD1 (5 bases). The CDR3 runs 18 residues. Trimming took 3 bases from V and 0 from J, leaving 21 bases between them. Per the germline V gene, CDR1 is SGHTA and CDR2 is FQGNSA. The CDR3 protein is CASSFSFSGAQGSYEQYF. The CDR3 region has the DNA TGTGCCAGCAGCTTCTCTTTCAGTGGGGCGCAGGGCTCCTACGAGCAGTACTTC.

The chain uses TRBV15 and TRBJ1-5; no firm D call. Trimming cost V 7 bases and J 4 bases, with 11 bases left between them. The CDR3 contains 13 residues. Germline V gives CDR1 LNHNV, CDR2 YYDKDF (reference sequence). The CDR3 is CATNNGPNQPQHF. The CDR3 coding sequence is TGTGCCACCAATAATGGCCCGAATCAGCCCCAGCATTTT.

The chain joins TRBV28 to TRBJ2-1, with D unresolved. Trimming took off 6 bases at V and 1 base at J, with 4 bases between the two ends. The CDR3 runs to 12 residues. Germline CDR1 MDHEN, CDR2 SYDVKM. The CDR3 is CASRRSYNEQFF. The CDR3 DNA is TGTGCCAGCAGGCGGTCCTACAATGAGCAGTTCTTC.

The chain carries TRBV7-6 and TRBJ1-3, with D unresolved. The germline V gene has CDR1 SGHVS and CDR2 FNYEAQ. This CDR3 comprises 16 residues. The V end lost 5 bases, the J end lost 0 bases, and 14 bases lay between the germline ends. The CDR3 is CASSTAGDYSGNTIYF. DNA for the CDR3: TGTGCCAGCAGCACCGCTGGAGATTACTCTGGAAACACCATATATTTT. Variable domain in full (rest from reference TRBV7-6 and TRBJ1-3): GAGVSQSPRYKVTKRGQDVALRCDPISGHVSLYWYRQALGQGPEFLTYFNYEAQQDKSGLPNDRFSAERPEGSISTLTIQRTEQRDSAMYRCASSTAGDYSGNTIYFGEGSWLTVV.

The chain carries TRBV6-5 and TRBJ2-7, with TRBD2 matching over 11 bases. This CDR3 comprises 14 residues. With 6 bases clipped from V and 5 bases from J, the junction kept 6 bases outside the gene matches. Germline CDR1 and CDR2: MNHEY and SVGAGI. Written as DNA, the CDR3 is TGTGCCAGCAGATTACTAGCGGGAGATCACGAGCAGTACTTC. Translated, it gives CASRLLAGDHEQYF.

V and J are TRBV19 and TRBJ1-2; D remains ambiguous. This CDR3 region has 14 residues. The germline V gene has CDR1 LNHDA and CDR2 SQIVND (reference sequence). Trimming took 3 bases from V and 2 from J, leaving 10 bases between them. The chain's CDR3 is CASSILAENYGYTF. DNA for the CDR3: TGTGCCAGTAGTATTCTTGCTGAGAACTATGGCTACACCTTC.

The chain employs TRBV28 and TRBJ2-2, with TRBD2 matching 8 bases. The CDR3 has 15 amino acids. V shed 5 bases, J shed 3 bases, and the junction held 5 bases outside the gene matches. Germline assignment: CDR1 MDHEN and CDR2 SYDVKM. The CDR3, as DNA: TGTGCCAGCAGTATCACTAGCGGTCACACCGGGGAGCTGTTTTTT. This codes for CASSITSGHTGELFF. Full variable domain (missing parts from reference TRBV28 and TRBJ2-2): DVKVTQSSRYLVKRTGEKVFLECVQDMDHENMFWYRQDPGLGLRLIYFSYDVKMKEKGDIPEGYSVSREKKERFSLILESASTNQTSMYLCASSITSGHTGELFFGEGSRLTVL.